The 26 T cell receptor beta chains presented below share a single source sample, sequenced in a study of T cells in localized non-small cell lung cancer. The method was immunoSEQ multiplex PCR; TCRdb's version includes in-frame clones alone and lacks a portion of them. The data hold roughly 2,700 clones, with around 42% observed a single time. Sequenced material: lung tumor tissue, taken before any cancer treatment. Source of these receptors: a male donor aged 60 or over with stage I squamous cell lung carcinoma.

By sample share, this clone is medium-sized. The chain carries TRBV4-1 and TRBJ2-3; 16 bases match TRBD2. The CDR3 runs 20 residues. Germline CDR1 MGHRA, CDR2 YSYEKL. Trimming removed 0 bases from V and 0 bases from J; junction bases left unmatched: 6. CDR3 sequence (DNA): TGCGCCAGCAGCCAAGATGCGGGACTAGCGGGAGGGTGGAGCACAGATACGCAGTATTTT. Its protein is CASSQDAGLAGGWSTDTQYF.

This sequence joins TRBV9 and TRBJ2-1; 9 bases fit TRBD2. Trimming took 0 bases from V and 9 from J; bases not matched to a gene: 4. The CDR3 sequence is 14 residues long. Germline V lookup: CDR1 SGDLS, CDR2 YYNGEE. This CDR3 reads CASSVASGAGEQFF. The CDR3 DNA sequence: TGTGCCAGCAGCGTAGCTAGCGGGGCTGGTGAGCAGTTCTTC.

This clone was seen only a few times. The gene calls are TRBV1 and TRBJ2-7; the table's D call TRBD1 went unverified against the DNA. TRBV1 has pseudogene status. This CDR3 spans 14 amino acids. CDR3 in amino acids: CASSPGDNSYEQYF. The DNA of the CDR3 is TGCGCCAGCAGCCCCGGGGACAACTCCTACGAGCAGTACTTC.

In its sample, this clone was seen a few times. The chain is built from TRBV6-8 and TRBJ2-7, with D possibly being TRBD1 (5 bases). Germline loops: CDR1 MNHGY, CDR2 SAAAGT. The CDR3 consists of 13 residues. The ends were cut back, 7 bases at V and 1 base at J, with 11 bases in the middle. The CDR3 DNA follows: TGTGCCAGCACCCGCCCAGGGTCCTACGAGCAGTACTTC. It specifies CASTRPGSYEQYF.

A few counts support this clone. The chain joins TRBV14 to TRBJ2-7, with D possibly matching TRBD1 (5 bases). The CDR3 consists of 15 residues. With 0 bases removed from V and 3 bases from J, the gap between germline ends came to 12 bases. Germline V gene data show CDR1 as SGHDN and CDR2 as FVKESK. The CDR3 reads CASSQDRVLFYEQYF. The DNA of the CDR3 is TGTGCCAGCAGCCAAGACAGGGTGTTGTTCTACGAGCAGTACTTC.

This clone occurred a few times. The rearrangement joins TRBV7-1 to TRBJ2-1; 14 nucleotides agree with TRBD2. TRBV7-1 is an open reading frame, and its role is uncertain. This CDR3 is built from 14 residues. With 6 bases clipped from V and 10 bases from J, the junction kept 5 bases outside the gene matches. DNA for the CDR3: TGTGCCAGCAGGGGACTAGCGGGAGAGGAAGAGCAGTTCTTC. Encoded protein: CASRGLAGEEEQFF.

V gene TRBV18 combines with J gene TRBJ2-7; maybe TRBD1 (6 bases). Germline V gives CDR1 KGHSH, CDR2 LQKENI. The CDR3 has 13 amino acids. The germline V and J ends were trimmed by 3 bases and 0 bases, with 6 bases remaining between them. CDR3 nucleotides: TGTGCCAGCTCACCGGACAGCTCCTACGAGCAGTACTTC. Its translation is CASSPDSSYEQYF.

In this sample, this clone turned up once. The rearrangement uses TRBV29-1 and TRBJ2-3; D possibly corresponds to TRBD1 (6 bases). Per germline, CDR1 SQVTM and CDR2 ANQGSEA. V lost 1 base and J lost 6, with 14 bases in between. The CDR3 totals 14 residues. The CDR3 loop reads CSVEGVLGADTQYF. CDR3 nucleotide sequence: TGCAGCGTTGAAGGAGTATTGGGGGCGGATACGCAGTATTTT.

This CDR3 reads CASSSPPAGRIGEQYF. In nucleotides, the CDR3 is TGTGCCAGCAGTTCCCCCCCGGCAGGTCGCATCGGCGAGCAGTACTTC. This chain links TRBV28 with TRBJ2-7; D ambiguous. CDR3 size: 16 residues. Germline assignment: CDR1 MDHEN and CDR2 SYDVKM. V was shortened by 4 bases and J by 6 bases, with 22 bases between the two germline ends.

This clone was counted between two and nine times. The chain's CDR3 is CASSYIRASGRVDTQYF. The CDR3 DNA sequence: TGTGCCAGCAGTTATATAAGGGCTAGCGGGAGGGTAGATACGCAGTATTTT. The chain combines TRBV27 with TRBJ2-3, with 12 nucleotides matching TRBD2. The CDR3 loop spans 17 amino acids. The trim removed 4 bases at V and 5 bases at J, leaving 10 bases unmatched. CDR1 and CDR2 (germline): MNHEY, SMNVEV (reference sequence).

V usage is TRBV9 and J usage is TRBJ1-5; D unclear. The V end was cut by 5 bases, the J end by 8 bases, with 17 bases between. Per the germline V gene, CDR1 is SGDLS and CDR2 is YYNGEE. The CDR3 length is 14 residues. For the CDR3, the DNA is TGTGCCAGCAGTGAAAGTAGAGGTTTCGAGCCCCAGCATTTT. Its protein is CASSESRGFEPQHF.

This clone was seen just once. The J gene is TRBJ2-7, the V gene TRBV19; 7 bases agree with TRBD1. This CDR3 spans 13 amino acids. The germline gives CDR1 LNHDA, CDR2 SQIVND (reference sequence). Trimming removed 10 bases from V and 7 bases from J; junction bases left unmatched: 13. The chain's CDR3 is CATGDDRDKEQYF. The CDR3 DNA reads TGTGCCACCGGGGACGACAGGGACAAGGAGCAGTACTTC.

This clone was seen just once. This chain joins TRBV29-1 and TRBJ2-5, with D possibly TRBD1 on 6 matching bases. The CDR3 runs to 13 residues. The V and J ends lost 4 bases and 9 bases respectively, with 18 bases between them. Germline V gives CDR1 SQVTM, CDR2 ANQGSEA. In DNA, the CDR3 is TGCAGCGTTGTAAGGGGCGCAGGGGAGCCCCAGTACTTC. It encodes CSVVRGAGEPQYF.

This clone was seen more than once but under ten times. The germline gene is not matched at one end of the junction; a read error may be the cause. V gene TRBV13 combines with J gene TRBJ2-7, with D possibly matching TRBD2 (6 bases). Germline-derived CDR1 and CDR2 are PRHDT and FYEKMQ (reference sequence). The CDR3 spans 14 residues. As DNA, the CDR3 is TGTGCCAGCAGCGTAGGAGGGTCAGCATACGAGCAGTACTTC. Translating it yields CASSVGGSAYEQYF.

This clone was seen a few times. The chain has TRBV6-8 and TRBJ1-1; the D is unclear. V lost 5 bases, J lost 6 bases, and 16 bases lay in between. The length of the CDR3 is 14 residues. Germline V gene sequence: CDR1 MNHGY, CDR2 SAAAGT. CDR3 DNA sequence: TGTGCCAGCAGTCGCCCCGAGGGAAGGGCTGAAGCTTTCTTT. Residues: CASSRPEGRAEAFF.

This clone is labeled as large (0.1 to 1%). V and J are TRBV15 and TRBJ2-1; 8 bases match TRBD1. The junction had 9 bases not matched to a gene; V was cut back by 5 bases and J by 6 bases. In germline, CDR1 is LNHNV, CDR2 YYDKDF (reference sequence). The CDR3 extends over 15 amino acids. CDR3 nucleotide sequence: TGTGCCACCAGCCCAGGACAGGGTACTACCAATGAGCAGTTCTTC. Encoded protein: CATSPGQGTTNEQFF.

The chain combines TRBV10-2 with TRBJ2-7; the D gene is possibly TRBD2 (5 bases). V lost 6 bases and J lost 3, with 12 bases in between. Germline CDR1 reads WSHSY; CDR2 reads SAAADI. This CDR3 has 13 residues. In DNA form, the CDR3 reads TGCGCCAGCAGGGACGGGAACGGCTACGAGCAGTACTTC. Translated: CASRDGNGYEQYF.

This clone was seen a few times. The rearrangement uses TRBV6-7 and TRBJ2-1, with 11 positions matching TRBD2. TRBV6-7 is noted as an ORF with a role that remains uncertain. CDR3 length equals 14 residues. With 5 bases clipped from V and 5 bases from J, the junction kept 2 bases outside the gene matches. In DNA, the CDR3 is TGTGCCAGCAGTAAGGGACTAGCGGACAATGAGCAGTTCTTC. This encodes CASSKGLADNEQFF.

The genes are TRBV28 and TRBJ1-2, with no clear D. Germline assignment: CDR1 MDHEN and CDR2 SYDVKM. V was clipped by 11 bases and J by 0 bases, with 16 bases between them. The CDR3 consists of 14 residues. The CDR3 loop is CAASEGKANYGYTF. The CDR3 DNA reads as TGTGCCGCCTCTGAGGGCAAAGCTAACTATGGCTACACCTTC.

This chain joins TRBV19 and TRBJ2-5; D is unclear. Trimming took 3 bases from V and 4 from J, leaving 6 bases between them. CDR1 and CDR2 (germline): LNHDA, SQIVND (reference sequence). This CDR3 is 12 amino acids long. The CDR3 loop is CASSIQRETQYF. The CDR3 DNA reads as TGTGCCAGTAGTATTCAGAGAGAGACCCAGTACTTC.

The rearrangement uses TRBV28 and TRBJ1-2; perhaps TRBD1 as D (5 bases). The germline V gene has CDR1 MDHEN and CDR2 SYDVKM. With 6 bases removed from V and 5 bases from J, the gap between germline ends came to 22 bases. The CDR3 consists of 16 residues. CDR3 residues: CASSNEGLQGPYGYTF. CDR3 sequence (DNA): TGTGCCAGCAGCAACGAGGGGTTGCAAGGGCCTTATGGCTACACCTTC.

The chain has TRBV18 and TRBJ2-6; 10 bases are a match to TRBD1. Per germline, CDR1 KGHSH and CDR2 LQKENI. The trim removed 4 bases at V and 0 bases at J, leaving 18 bases unmatched. This CDR3 is built from 22 residues. CDR3 sequence reads: CASSRGTGTGALSSSGANVLTF. Written as DNA, the CDR3 is TGTGCCAGCTCACGAGGGACCGGGACAGGGGCCCTGAGCAGCTCTGGGGCCAACGTCCTGACTTTC. Filled out from reference TRBV18 and TRBJ2-6, the complete variable domain reads NAGVMQNPRHLVRRRGQEARLRCSPMKGHSHVYWYRQLPEEGLKFMVYLQKENIIDESGMPKERFSAEFPKEGPSILRIQQVVRGDSAAYFCASSRGTGTGALSSSGANVLTFGAGSRLTVL.

The rearrangement joins TRBV5-1 to TRBJ2-5, with 10 nucleotides matching TRBD2. The V gene's germline CDR1 is SGHRS and CDR2 YFSETQ. The ends lost 4 bases at V and 4 bases at J; junction bases unmatched: 10. The CDR3 totals 16 residues. The CDR3 DNA reads TGCGCCAGCAGCCTAGTAAAATCTAGCGGGAGAGAGACCCAGTACTTC. Amino acid sequence: CASSLVKSSGRETQYF.

This clone occurred a few times. V gene TRBV1 combines with J gene TRBJ1-5. TRBV1 constitutes a pseudogene. There are 18 residues in the CDR3. DNA of the CDR3: TGCGCCAGCAGCCAAGATGTAGGGTTCAGTTTCGGCAATCAGCCCCAGCATTTT. It codes for CASSQDVGFSFGNQPQHF.

The rearrangement uses TRBV18 and TRBJ2-5; D call uncertain. The V and J ends lost 4 bases and 1 base respectively, with 13 bases between them. The germline V gene has CDR1 KGHSH and CDR2 LQKENI. This CDR3 has 15 residues. In nucleotides, the CDR3 is TGTGCCAGCTCACGGGAATCCATTACCCAAGAGACCCAGTACTTC. Translated: CASSRESITQETQYF.

This clone has a handful of counts. The V call is TRBV4-1, the J call TRBJ2-3; D may correspond to TRBD1 or TRBD2 (5 bases each). V was clipped by 4 bases and J by 10 bases, with 18 bases between them. Germline-derived CDR1 and CDR2 are MGHRA and YSYEKL. The CDR3 loop spans 14 amino acids. DNA for the CDR3: TGCGCCAGCAGCCGAGAAGAGGGGCAGCATGCGCAGTATTTT. Its translation is CASSREEGQHAQYF.